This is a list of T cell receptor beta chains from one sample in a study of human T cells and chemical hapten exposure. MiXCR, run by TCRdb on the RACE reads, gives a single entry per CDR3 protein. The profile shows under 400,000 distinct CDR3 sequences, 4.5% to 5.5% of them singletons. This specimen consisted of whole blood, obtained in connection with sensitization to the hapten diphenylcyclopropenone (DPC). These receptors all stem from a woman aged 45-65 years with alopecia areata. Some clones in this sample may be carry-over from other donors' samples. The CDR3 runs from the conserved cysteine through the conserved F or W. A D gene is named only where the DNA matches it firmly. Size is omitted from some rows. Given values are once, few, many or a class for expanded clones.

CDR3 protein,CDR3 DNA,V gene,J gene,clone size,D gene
CASSQVTGEAFF,TGTGCCAGCAGCCAAGTGACCGGTGAAGCTTTCTTT,TRBV3-1,TRBJ1-1,many,NA
CASSRLRTGRAHEQFF,TGTGCCAGCAGTCGCCTACGGACAGGTAGGGCCCATGAGCAGTTCTTC,TRBV7-9,TRBJ2-1,NA,TRBD1
CASNNQPGLAGSYNEQFF,TGTGCCAGCAATAATCAACCGGGACTAGCGGGCTCCTACAATGAGCAGTTCTTC,TRBV12-3/TRBV12-4,TRBJ2-1,many,TRBD2
CASSGMGQGGHEQYF,TGTGCCAGCAGTGGAATGGGACAGGGCGGCCACGAGCAGTACTTC,TRBV12-3/TRBV12-4,TRBJ2-7,few,TRBD1
CASSSGIYNEQFF,TGTGCCAGCAGTTCCGGGATCTACAATGAGCAGTTCTTC,TRBV27,TRBJ2-1,NA,NA
CASSTTSAAYEQYF,TGTGCCAGCAGCACGACTAGCGCTGCCTACGAGCAGTACTTC,TRBV28,TRBJ2-7,many,TRBD2
CASSPGTGAHNEQFF,TGTGCCAGCAGTCCCGGGACAGGGGCGCACAATGAGCAGTTCTTC,TRBV12-3/TRBV12-4,TRBJ2-1,many,TRBD1
CATSGGGSDNSQPQHF,TGTGCCACCAGTGGAGGGGGCAGTGATAATAGTCAGCCCCAGCATTTT,TRBV24-1,TRBJ1-5,many,TRBD1
CASSQDASGGNTDTQYF,TGCGCCAGCAGCCAAGATGCTAGCGGGGGGAACACAGATACGCAGTATTTT,TRBV4-1,TRBJ2-3,NA,TRBD2
CASSYGQGLANEKLFF,TGTGCCAGCAGTTACGGACAGGGTCTGGCTAATGAAAAACTGTTTTTT,TRBV6-5,TRBJ1-4,many,TRBD1
CASSYLTSGSNEQFF,TGTGCCAGCAGTTACCTGACTAGCGGGAGTAATGAGCAGTTCTTC,TRBV6-2/TRBV6-3,TRBJ2-1,many,TRBD2
CASSQTGAGPPHF,TGTGCCAGCAGCCAAACAGGGGCAGGCCCCCCGCACTTC,TRBV14,TRBJ2-7,NA,TRBD1
CASSRTDLMGNEQFF,TGTGCCAGCAGTCGTACAGACCTTATGGGGAATGAGCAGTTCTTC,TRBV27,TRBJ2-1,NA,NA
CAISEMLIYNEQFF,TGTGCCATCAGTGAGATGCTGATCTACAATGAGCAGTTCTTC,TRBV10-3,TRBJ2-1,few,NA
CASSAGQGTDTQYF,TGTGCCAGCAGTGCAGGACAGGGGACAGATACGCAGTATTTT,TRBV7-8,TRBJ2-3,many,TRBD1
CSATRPDTQYF,TGCAGTGCTACCCGCCCAGATACGCAGTATTTT,TRBV20-1,TRBJ2-3,many,NA
CASSLAPSGGPSTDTQYF,TGTGCCAGCAGCTTAGCCCCTAGCGGGGGCCCTAGCACAGATACGCAGTATTTT,TRBV7-2,TRBJ2-3,many,TRBD2
CASSLQLDTDTQYF,TGTGCCAGCAGCTTACAATTGGACACAGATACGCAGTATTTT,TRBV7-2,TRBJ2-3,NA,NA
CASSSGVGEAFF,TGTGCCAGCAGTTCAGGGGTTGGTGAAGCTTTCTTT,TRBV12-3/TRBV12-4,TRBJ1-1,many,NA
CAWKAGTRNEQFF,TGTGCCTGGAAGGCAGGGACGAGGAATGAGCAGTTCTTC,TRBV30,TRBJ2-1,few,NA
CAISESDRSYEQYF,TGTGCCATCAGTGAGTCTGACAGGTCCTACGAGCAGTACTTC,TRBV10-3,TRBJ2-7,NA,NA
CASSPGTSATNEKLFF,TGTGCCAGCAGTCCGGGGACCAGCGCAACTAATGAAAAACTGTTTTTT,TRBV12-3/TRBV12-4,TRBJ1-4,many,NA
CASSLSGIDNSPLHF,TGTGCCAGCAGCCTCTCGGGGATCGATAATTCACCCCTCCACTTT,TRBV7-9,TRBJ1-6,many,NA
CASSSRALRSEQFF,TGTGCCAGCAGCTCCCGGGCCCTACGGAGTGAGCAGTTCTTC,TRBV7-2,TRBJ2-1,many,NA
CAIRQTDDYGYTF,TGTGCCATACGCCAGACAGATGACTATGGCTACACCTTC,TRBV2,TRBJ1-2,many,NA
CASSLKQGDYGYTF,TGTGCCAGCAGTTTAAAACAGGGGGACTATGGCTACACCTTC,TRBV28,TRBJ1-2,many,TRBD1
CASIRTGGTLYEQYF,TGTGCCAGCATTCGAACAGGGGGAACGCTGTACGAGCAGTACTTC,TRBV2,TRBJ2-7,NA,TRBD1
CASSLRPGSAQETEYF,TGTGCCAGCAGCCTACGGCCTGGGAGCGCCCAAGAGACCGAGTACTTC,TRBV5-5,TRBJ2-5,NA,NA
CASSPVVAEQFF,TGTGCCAGCAGTCCCGTGGTAGCTGAGCAGTTCTTC,TRBV6-2/TRBV6-3,TRBJ2-1,many,NA
CASSLDLGDASYEQYF,TGTGCCAGCAGCTTAGATTTGGGGGATGCGTCCTACGAGCAGTACTTC,TRBV11-2,TRBJ2-7,few,NA